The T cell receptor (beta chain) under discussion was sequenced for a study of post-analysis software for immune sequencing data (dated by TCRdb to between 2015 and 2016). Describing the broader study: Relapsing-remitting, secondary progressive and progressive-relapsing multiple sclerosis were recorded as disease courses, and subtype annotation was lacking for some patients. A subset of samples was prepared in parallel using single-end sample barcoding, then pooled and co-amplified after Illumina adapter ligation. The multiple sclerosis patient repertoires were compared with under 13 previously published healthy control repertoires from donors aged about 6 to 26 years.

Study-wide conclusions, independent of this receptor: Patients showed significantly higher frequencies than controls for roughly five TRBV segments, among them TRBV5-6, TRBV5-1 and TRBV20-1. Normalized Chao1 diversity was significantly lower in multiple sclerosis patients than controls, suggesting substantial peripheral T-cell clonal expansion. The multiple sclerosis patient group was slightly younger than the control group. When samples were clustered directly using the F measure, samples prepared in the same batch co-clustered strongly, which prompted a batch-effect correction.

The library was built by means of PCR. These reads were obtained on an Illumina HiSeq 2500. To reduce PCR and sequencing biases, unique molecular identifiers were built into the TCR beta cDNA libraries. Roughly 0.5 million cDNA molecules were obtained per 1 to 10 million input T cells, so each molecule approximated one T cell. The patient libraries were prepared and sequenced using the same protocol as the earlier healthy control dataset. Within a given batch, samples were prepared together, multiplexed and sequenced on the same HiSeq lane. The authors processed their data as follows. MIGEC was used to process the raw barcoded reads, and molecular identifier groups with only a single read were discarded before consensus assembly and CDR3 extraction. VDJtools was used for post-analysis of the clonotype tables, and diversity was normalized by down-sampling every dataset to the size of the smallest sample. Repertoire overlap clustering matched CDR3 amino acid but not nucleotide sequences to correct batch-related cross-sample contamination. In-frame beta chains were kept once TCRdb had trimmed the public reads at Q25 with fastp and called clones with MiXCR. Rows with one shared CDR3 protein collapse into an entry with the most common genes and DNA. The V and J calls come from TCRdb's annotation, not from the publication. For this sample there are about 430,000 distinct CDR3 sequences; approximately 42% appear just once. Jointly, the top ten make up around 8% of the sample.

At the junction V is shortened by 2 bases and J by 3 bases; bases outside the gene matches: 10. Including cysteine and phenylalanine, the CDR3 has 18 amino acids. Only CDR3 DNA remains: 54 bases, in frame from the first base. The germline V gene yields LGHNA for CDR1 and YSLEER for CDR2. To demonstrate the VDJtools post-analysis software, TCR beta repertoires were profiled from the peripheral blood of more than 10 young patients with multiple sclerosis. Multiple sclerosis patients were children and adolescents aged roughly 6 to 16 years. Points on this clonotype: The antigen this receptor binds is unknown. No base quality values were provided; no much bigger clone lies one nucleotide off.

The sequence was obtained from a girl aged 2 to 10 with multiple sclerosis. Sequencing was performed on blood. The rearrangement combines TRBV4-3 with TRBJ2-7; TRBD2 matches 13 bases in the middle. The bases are TGCGCCAGCAGCCAACGGATAGGGACTAGCGGGAACCTCTACGAGCAGTACTTC. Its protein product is CASSQRIGTSGNLYEQYF.